The rows below give T cell receptor beta chains drawn from one sample of a study of CD8+CD57+ T cells in acquired aplastic anemia. TCRdb reprocessed the reads with MiXCR, giving one entry per CDR3 protein. The top ten clones hold about 2.5% of a sample with tens of thousands of distinct CDR3 sequences, about 50% of them seen once. What was sequenced was sorted CD4+, CD8+, or CD8+CD57+ T cells (not recorded which) from PBMCs. The receptors here all came from a human donor in good health, serving as a control. Both conserved end residues are part of each CDR3.

CDR3 protein,J gene,V gene
CTISEGTGDSPLHF,TRBJ1-6,TRBV10-3
CAWSGRDREYF,TRBJ2-5,TRBV30
CASSGSLAEQPQYF,TRBJ2-5,TRBV19
CASSRGTETQYF,TRBJ2-5,TRBV18
CASSQGRNSPLHF,TRBJ1-6,TRBV7-6
CASSLTTANERLFF,TRBJ1-4,TRBV4-1
CASSLATAGWTF,TRBJ1-4,TRBV5-4
CASGVTGFTEAFF,TRBJ1-1,TRBV9
CAAGRVRSAGETQYF,TRBJ2-5,TRBV15
CASSTGGISTGNTIYF,TRBJ1-3,TRBV18
CSVEGWGRGSTEAFF,TRBJ1-1,TRBV29-1
CASSQEVKGTQYF,TRBJ2-5,TRBV10-3
CASKDMNTEAFF,TRBJ1-1,TRBV19
CASSSRTGTNGGSSYTF,TRBJ1-2,TRBV5-4
CSARDGSGNEQFF,NA,TRBV20-1
CASSSYETSGRAEQYF,TRBJ2-7,TRBV4-1
CASSFKQGRENTEAFF,TRBJ1-1,TRBV11-1
CASSLYWRNTEAFF,TRBJ1-1,TRBV7-3
CATSDLHGKADYGYTF,TRBJ1-2,TRBV24-1
CASSLVPGTIGDYTF,TRBJ1-2,TRBV5-6
CASSSPSSSYEQYF,TRBJ2-7,TRBV4-1
CASSLFGSGSEAFF,TRBJ1-1,TRBV5-1
CSGGQGGYEQYF,TRBJ2-7,TRBV29-1
CASSIAGSGANVLTF,TRBJ2-6,TRBV19
CASRLDVLRNQPQHF,TRBJ1-5,TRBV19
CASSFKGANYGYTF,TRBJ1-2,TRBV27
CASSLATTYEQYF,TRBJ2-7,TRBV7-9
CASSEPWTGNEQYF,TRBJ2-7,TRBV10-2
CASSLAVGGGPYNEQFF,TRBJ2-1,TRBV25-1
CATTGGPSGNTF,TRBJ1-2,TRBV2
CASTLGGGGGETQYF,TRBJ2-5,TRBV19
CAKDRGNTEAFF,TRBJ1-1,TRBV14